Following are 3 T cell receptor beta chains from one sample sequenced in a study of T cells in localized non-small cell lung cancer. Profiling relied on immunoSEQ multiplex PCR, and the TCRdb table lists in-frame clones only, not all of them. The data show about 70,000 clones, 85% to 90% seen once. The starting material was peripheral blood, obtained before any cancer treatment. Every receptor here comes from a male donor aged 60 or over with stage III squamous cell lung carcinoma.

This clone has just one count. The chain combines TRBV4-1 with TRBJ2-1, with 9 bases lining up with TRBD2. The CDR3 totals 17 residues. Germline V gives CDR1 MGHRA, CDR2 YSYEKL. The V segment lost 1 base and the J segment 0 bases; nucleotides outside the gene matches: 4. The CDR3 spells CASSQGERGVSYNEQFF. CDR3 in DNA: TGCGCCAGCAGCCAAGGCGAGCGGGGGGTCTCCTACAATGAGCAGTTCTTC.

The chain is built from TRBV11-2 and TRBJ1-2; D is undetermined. Germline V lookup: CDR1 SGHAT, CDR2 FQNNGV. CDR3 length: 14 amino acids. Trimming removed 0 bases at V and 7 bases at J, with 12 bases between. The CDR3 is CASSLDRSLGGYTF. The CDR3 nucleotides are TGTGCCAGCAGCTTAGATCGAAGTCTGGGTGGCTACACCTTC. Variable domain in full (rest from reference TRBV11-2 and TRBJ1-2): EAGVAQSPRYKIIEKRQSVAFWCNPISGHATLYWYQQILGQGPKLLIQFQNNGVVDDSQLPKDRFSAERLKGVDSTLKIQPAKLEDSAVYLCASSLDRSLGGYTFGSGTRLTVV.

V usage is TRBV7-2 and J usage is TRBJ2-3, with D possibly being TRBD2 (5 bases). The CDR3 is 17 amino acids. Germline loops: CDR1 SGHTA, CDR2 FQGNSA. V lost 0 bases to trimming and J lost 3 bases, with 16 bases between them. CDR3 nucleotide sequence: TGTGCCAGCAGCTTAGCGTCCGGCCGGGGTTGGACAGATACGCAGTATTTT. It is translated as CASSLASGRGWTDTQYF.